The clone carrying this TCR beta chain was seen a handful of times. Its antigen is currently unknown. The data belong to a study of cytomegalovirus exposure and HLA in healthy donors. Study conclusions and caveats: There were reportedly fewer N-insertions in an Asian-associated ancestry cluster than the approximately 700-donor mean, in a later analysis. A previous analysis found most TCR beta V segments productive roughly 87% or roughly 30% of the time. Investigators reported some 150 TCR beta chains as tied to cytomegalovirus.

With 60 Vbeta and 13 Jbeta primers, the PCR was carried out. This table comes from immunoSEQ multiplex PCR, and its TCRdb copy is limited to in-frame clones, with some not included. The table lists 130,000 or so clones, 8.9% of them singletons. Germline V lookup: CDR1 SNHLY, CDR2 FYNNEI. This CDR3 has 16 amino acids. V gave up 6 bases and J gave up 0 bases, with 17 bases separating them. The material sequenced was PBMCs. The genes are TRBV2 and TRBJ1-1, with D possibly matching TRBD1 (5 bases). The TCR comes from a woman between 35 and 50 years old in good health and CMV-seropositive. CDR3 region: CASSSGTPLLNTEAFF. CDR3 in DNA: TGTGCCAGCAGCTCCGGGACTCCTCTCCTGAACACTGAAGCTTTCTTT.